The entry below gives a single TCR beta chain sequence along with its context. No antigen is known for it. V shed 1 base and J 0 bases; nucleotides not matched to a gene: 8. Germline loops: CDR1 SGHTA, CDR2 FQGTGA. The CDR3 sequence is 20 residues long. The sample belongs to a study of shared clonotypes between healthy human individuals. Profiled with immunoSEQ multiplex PCR; TCRdb holds only in-frame clones, not every one. Of around 1.5 million clones listed, approximately 98% were seen once; the top ten hold roughly 0.45%. Study outcomes and limitations: The four-donor shared clonotypes exceeded non-shared clonotypes in generation probability, with non-shared ones scoring lower.

The chain recombines TRBV7-3 with TRBJ2-2; the match to TRBD2 covers 13 bases. The sequenced sample consisted of naive CD4+ T cells sorted from blood. Regarding subset: CD45RA+ positively selected. This receptor was identified in a man aged 25-45 years in good health. The CDR3 bases are TGTGCCAGCAGCTTAATTCGGACTAGCGGGAGTTCCCCGAACACCGGGGAGCTGTTTTTT. It specifies CASSLIRTSGSSPNTGELFF.